This T cell receptor (beta chain) appears in the sequencing data of a study of cytomegalovirus exposure and HLA in healthy donors (dated by TCRdb to the late 2010s). Context from the whole study: According to a later analysis, one platform produced both the 110 or so validation repertoires and the 700 or so repertoires of the first cohort. The study aimed to test whether cataloging public T cell receptors could reveal signatures of past pathogen exposure. Along with the roughly 710-subject first cohort, a separate validation cohort of approximately 110 different subjects was used. High-throughput TCR immunosequencing, statistical association of individual TCRs with disease status, and machine learning were combined to predict cytomegalovirus infection status.

Points the paper makes about the study in general: According to the authors, the approach could potentially be generalized to other disease states and immunological phenotypes. A few of the identified cytomegalovirus-associated TCR beta chains were confirmed in vitro to be specific for cytomegalovirus antigens. The validation cohort had no HLA typing available for a later analysis, so co-occurrence within that cohort was assessed over all 120 or so repertoires. The study listed 150 to 200 TCR beta chains as associated with cytomegalovirus. In a later analysis, TCRs clustered in the first cohort were found to also tend to co-occur in the roughly 120 validation repertoires, with around 94% of cluster scores above 0. The classifier was reported to diagnose cytomegalovirus status with high specificity and sensitivity in both the original cohort and the validation cohort. While some public TCRs were present in many individuals, most TCR sequences turned up only very rarely across donors.

The donors were included in the validation cohort of 90 to 150 subjects, a group kept apart from the approximately 690-subject first cohort. Libraries were made using the immunoSEQ multiplex PCR assay. The paper's processing steps were these. A statistical classification framework was built for diagnosing cytomegalovirus status from the catalog of TCR beta chain sequences. As stored in TCRdb, this immuneACCESS dataset retains in-frame rearrangements with V and J assigned. A fraction of the clones does not appear; measured against another copy, unresolved V genes explain less than half of the discrepancy, and the remainder lacks a known reason. V, J and clone size are those of that table, while D and trimming were read from the DNA. Within this sample are approximately 170,000 clones, with approximately 81% of them counted one time only. The ten most abundant clones make up 16% of the sample. Comment on this clone: Its antigen is not yet known. One base away there is no much larger clone; base qualities are not given.

The germline V gene encodes CDR1 MGHRA and CDR2 YSYEKL. The junction shows trimming of 1 base on V and 7 bases on J, plus 2 bases between the germline ends. Including the terminal cysteine and phenylalanine, the CDR3 comprises 11 residues. The DNA shown is the 33-base CDR3, in frame from base 1. This TCR came from a man aged 18 to 29 in good health and CMV-seropositive. Sequencing was carried out using PBMCs. Here the chain combines TRBV4-1 and TRBJ2-1, with no confidently assigned D gene. The bases are TGCGCCAGCAGCCAAGCAAATGAGCAGTTCTTC. This translates into CASSQANEQFF.